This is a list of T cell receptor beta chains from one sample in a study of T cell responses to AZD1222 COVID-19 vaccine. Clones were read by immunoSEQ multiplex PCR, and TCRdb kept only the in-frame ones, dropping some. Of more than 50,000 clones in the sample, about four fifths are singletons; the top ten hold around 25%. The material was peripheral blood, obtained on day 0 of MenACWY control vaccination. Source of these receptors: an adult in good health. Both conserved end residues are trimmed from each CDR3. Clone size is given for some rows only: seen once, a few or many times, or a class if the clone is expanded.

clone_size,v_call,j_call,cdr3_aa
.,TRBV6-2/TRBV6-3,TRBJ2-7,ASSTGYEQY
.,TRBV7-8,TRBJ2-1,ASSLRLAGVGEQF
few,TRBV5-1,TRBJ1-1,ASSLATVEGTEAF
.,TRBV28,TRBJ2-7,ASSLKGSGRMGEQY
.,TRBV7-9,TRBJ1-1,ASSLDGARDTEAF
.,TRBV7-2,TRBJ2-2,ASSPNGANTGELF
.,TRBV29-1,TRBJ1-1,SVKRTAFTEAF
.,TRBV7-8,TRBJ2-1,ASSLAGSVAQSLLYEQF
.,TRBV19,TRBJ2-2,ASSTQLAGTGELF
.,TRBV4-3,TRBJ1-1,ASSQSAGTEAF
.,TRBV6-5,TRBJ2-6,ASSYGGSGANVLT
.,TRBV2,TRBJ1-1,ASSPTTSNTEAF
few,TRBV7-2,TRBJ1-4,ASSLTGEKLF
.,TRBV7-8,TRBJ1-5,ASSLIGEPQH
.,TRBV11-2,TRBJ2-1,ASSPLRLIEQF
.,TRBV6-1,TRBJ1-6,ASSEHREDSPLH
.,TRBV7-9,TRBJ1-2,ASSPIGPYGYT
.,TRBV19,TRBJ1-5,ASRATGDNQPQH
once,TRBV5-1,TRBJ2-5,ASSWDLQETQY
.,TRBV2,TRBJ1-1,ASRAAVGQRRAEAF
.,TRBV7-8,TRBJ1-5,ASSSRDSRNQPQH
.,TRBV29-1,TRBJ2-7,SVAPTSPPYEQY
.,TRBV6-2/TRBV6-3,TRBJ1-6,ASSYRGRGSPLH
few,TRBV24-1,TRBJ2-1,ATSGTSGYNEQF
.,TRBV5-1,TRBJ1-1,ASMNDGGDTEAF
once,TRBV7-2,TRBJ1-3,ASSLGRGSGNTIY
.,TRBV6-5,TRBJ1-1,ASSPGTENTEAF
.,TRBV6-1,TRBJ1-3,ASSEYLGQGSPSGNTIY
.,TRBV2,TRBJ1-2,ASSLLTGYGYT
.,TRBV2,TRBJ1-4,ASSEVKEYRGRSNEKLF
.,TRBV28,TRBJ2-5,ASRDQETQY
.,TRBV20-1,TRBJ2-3,SASSGLATSTDTQY
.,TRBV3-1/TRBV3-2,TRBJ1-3,ASTHGGDTIY
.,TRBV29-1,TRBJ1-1,SGGRDQNTEAF
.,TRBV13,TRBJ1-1,ASTPEGQGNTEAF
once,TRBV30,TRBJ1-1,AWSYTGGGERPNTEAF
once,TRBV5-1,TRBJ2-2,ASSSDRAGTGELF
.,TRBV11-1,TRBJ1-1,ASSFGQGGTEAF
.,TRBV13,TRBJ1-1,ASSNGGSEAF
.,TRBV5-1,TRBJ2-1,ASSQGGALASGTNEQF
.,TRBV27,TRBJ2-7,ASSLRWTSYEQY
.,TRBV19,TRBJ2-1,ASSKDRVRDNEQF
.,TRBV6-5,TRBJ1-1,ASVEDGDTEAF
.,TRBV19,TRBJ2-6,ASSVPTGSGANVLT
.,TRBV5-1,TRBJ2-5,ASSKTLDSGETQY
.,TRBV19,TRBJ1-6,ASSVADNSPLH
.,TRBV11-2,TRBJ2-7,ASSTYPSGRDYEQY
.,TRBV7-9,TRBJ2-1,ASSSPWGGYNEQF
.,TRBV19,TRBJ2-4,ASSIPAGAKNIQY
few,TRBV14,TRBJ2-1,ASSYRGTSGNNEQF
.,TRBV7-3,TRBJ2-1,ASSLGSSGHEQF
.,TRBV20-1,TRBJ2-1,SARVVYEQF
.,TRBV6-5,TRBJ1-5,ASTIQGPNQPQH
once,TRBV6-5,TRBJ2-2,ASRRVANTGELF
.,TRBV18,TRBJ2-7,ASSPTTFAYEQY
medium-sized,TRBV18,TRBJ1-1,ASSPSENTEAF
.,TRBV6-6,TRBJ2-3,ASSKTGGADTQY
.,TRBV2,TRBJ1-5,ASSDRNWLSNQPQH
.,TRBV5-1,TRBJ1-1,ASRDRKGISTEAF
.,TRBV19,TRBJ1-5,ASRRTGLYSNQPQH